This T cell receptor beta chain was captured by sequencing in a study of human T cells and chemical hapten exposure. General observations from the study: PT1 expanded TCR counts and patch test score correlated positively.

TCRdb ran MiXCR on the RACE reads and lists one entry per CDR3 protein. There are around 42,000 distinct CDR3 sequences in the sample; less than 3.5% occur only once, and about 6.9% lies in the top ten. Trimming removed 8 bases from V and 0 bases from J, with 17 bases in between. The CDR3 spans 15 residues. CDR1 MNHEY and CDR2 SVGAGI come from the germline V gene. Time point indicated: patch test 2, 6 weeks after DPC sensitization. Treatment reported: therapeutic diphenylcyclopropenone sensitization with weekly scalp DPC. RNA extraction used unfractionated whole blood as the source of total RNA. This clonotype was counted ten times or more. The antigen is undetermined.

The specimen was whole blood, collected in connection with sensitization to the hapten diphenylcyclopropenone (DPC). The chain couples TRBV6-5 to TRBJ2-7; tentative D call: TRBD1 (5 bases). This receptor was taken from a man in his forties with alopecia areata. Some clones in this sample may be carry-over from other donors' samples. In nucleotides, the CDR3 is TGTGCCAGCTCCAGAGTCGGAGACAGCTCCTACGAGCAGTACTTC. The encoded protein is CASSRVGDSSYEQYF.